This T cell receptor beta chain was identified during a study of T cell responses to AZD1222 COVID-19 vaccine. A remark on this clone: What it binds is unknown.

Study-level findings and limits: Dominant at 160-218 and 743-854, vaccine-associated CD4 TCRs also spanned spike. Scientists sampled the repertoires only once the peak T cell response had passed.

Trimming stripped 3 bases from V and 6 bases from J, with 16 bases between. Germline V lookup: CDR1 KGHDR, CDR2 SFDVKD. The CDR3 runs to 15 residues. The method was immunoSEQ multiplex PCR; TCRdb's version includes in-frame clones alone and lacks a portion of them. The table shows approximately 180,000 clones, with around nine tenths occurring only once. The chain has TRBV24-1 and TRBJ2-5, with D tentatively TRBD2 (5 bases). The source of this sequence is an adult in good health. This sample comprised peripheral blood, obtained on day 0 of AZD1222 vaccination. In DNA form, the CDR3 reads TGTGCCACCAGTGATCCGGACTCAGCTCAGCAGACCCAGTACTTC. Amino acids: CATSDPDSAQQTQYF.